These T cell receptor beta chains were read from a single sample in a study of graft-versus-host responses after intestinal transplantation. Their target antigens are unknown. Sequencing was performed with immunoSEQ multiplex PCR; in TCRdb, only in-frame clones are kept and a portion is missing. The data show 85,000 to 90,000 clones, roughly four fifths seen once. This material consisted of unstimulated CD8+ T cells sorted from spleen or lymph node cells, taken before intestinal transplant. The receptor source for this set is a human donor who received an intestinal transplant. The CDR3 runs from the conserved cysteine through the conserved F or W. The order of the fields is V gene, clone size, J gene, D gene, CDR3 DNA, CDR3 protein. D genes are given only for firm matches. Clone sizes are given selectively: once, few, many, or a class where the clone is expanded.

V: TRBV4-1
size: NA
J: TRBJ2-7
D: TRBD1
DNA: TGCGCCAGCAGCCAAGACCGCAGGGGGAGCTCCTACGAGCAGTACTTC
CDR3: CASSQDRRGSSYEQYF

V: TRBV5-4
size: few
J: TRBJ2-7
D: TRBD1
DNA: TGTGCCAGCAATAAGGGGGACAGCTCCTACGAGCAGTACTTC
CDR3: CASNKGDSSYEQYF

V: TRBV9
size: NA
J: TRBJ1-1
D: NA
DNA: TGTGCCAGCAGCGTTAGCGATTTAACTGGGTCTGAAGCTTTCTTT
CDR3: CASSVSDLTGSEAFF

V: TRBV7-3
size: NA
J: TRBJ2-4
D: NA
DNA: TGTGCCAGCAGCTTAGGCGGATCCAAAAACATTCAGTACTTC
CDR3: CASSLGGSKNIQYF

V: TRBV9
size: NA
J: TRBJ2-2
D: TRBD2
DNA: TGTGCCAGCAGCGTAGCGGGAGGGGTTTACACCGGGGAGCTGTTTTTT
CDR3: CASSVAGGVYTGELFF

V: TRBV4-2
size: few
J: TRBJ2-7
D: NA
DNA: TGTGCCAGCAGCCAAGGGGTAGAGGGCTACGAGCAGTACTTC
CDR3: CASSQGVEGYEQYF

V: TRBV4-1
size: few
J: TRBJ2-5
D: NA
DNA: TGCGCCAGCAGCCGGGGATGGGCGGACCACCAAGAGACCCAGTACTTC
CDR3: CASSRGWADHQETQYF

V: TRBV5-4
size: NA
J: TRBJ2-2
D: NA
DNA: TGTGCCAGCAGCTTGTTGGCGGGCGGGAACACCGGGGAGCTGTTTTTT
CDR3: CASSLLAGGNTGELFF

V: TRBV4-3
size: NA
J: TRBJ1-1
D: NA
DNA: TGCGCCAGCAGCCAATGGAGGGAAAGTCCTGAAGCTTTCTTT
CDR3: CASSQWRESPEAFF

V: TRBV18
size: NA
J: TRBJ2-7
D: NA
DNA: TGTGCCAGCTCACCAGGGGGCGATCCCATCTACGAGCAGTACTTC
CDR3: CASSPGGDPIYEQYF

V: TRBV28
size: NA
J: TRBJ2-1
D: NA
DNA: TGTGCCAGCAGTCTTAAAAATGAGCAGTTCTTC
CDR3: CASSLKNEQFF

V: TRBV27
size: NA
J: TRBJ2-1
D: NA
DNA: TGTGCCAGCAAGTCCCTCTACAATGAGCAGTTCTTC
CDR3: CASKSLYNEQFF

V: TRBV7-9
size: NA
J: TRBJ2-1
D: NA
DNA: TGTGCCAGCAGTGGAAGGGGTGACAATGAGCAGTTCTTC
CDR3: CASSGRGDNEQFF

V: TRBV27
size: NA
J: TRBJ2-7
D: TRBD2
DNA: TGTGCCAGCAGTTGGGCGGGAGGTCCTTACGAGCAGTACTTC
CDR3: CASSWAGGPYEQYF

V: TRBV11-3
size: once
J: TRBJ2-1
D: TRBD2
DNA: TGTGCCCGCAGCGTTACTAGCGGGAACAATGAGCAGTTCTTC
CDR3: CARSVTSGNNEQFF

V: TRBV5-6
size: NA
J: TRBJ1-1
D: NA
DNA: TGTGCCAGCAGCTTGGGCGGACAGCTGGACACTGAAGCTTTCTTT
CDR3: CASSLGGQLDTEAFF

V: TRBV6-6
size: NA
J: TRBJ1-5
D: NA
DNA: TGTGCCAGCAGTCCCCCGGGACAAGGGCAGCCCCAGCATTTT
CDR3: CASSPPGQGQPQHF

V: TRBV5-4
size: NA
J: TRBJ2-5
D: TRBD2
DNA: TGTGCCAGCAGCCTCCTTGGGGAGGGCGAGGAGACCCAGTACTTC
CDR3: CASSLLGEGEETQYF

V: TRBV10-3
size: NA
J: TRBJ2-7
D: TRBD1
DNA: TGTGCCATCAGTGAGTCTGGGGACAGGTTTGACGAGCAGTACTTC
CDR3: CAISESGDRFDEQYF

V: TRBV29-1
size: NA
J: TRBJ1-2
D: TRBD1
DNA: TGCAGCGTTGGGGGACAGGGTGACTATGGCTACACCTTC
CDR3: CSVGGQGDYGYTF

V: TRBV7-2
size: NA
J: TRBJ2-7
D: TRBD2
DNA: TGTGCCAGCAGCTTAGGGGCAGCGGGGACGGCCAGCTCCTACGAGCAGTACTTC
CDR3: CASSLGAAGTASSYEQYF

V: TRBV7-9
size: NA
J: TRBJ2-4
D: TRBD2
DNA: TGTGCCAGCAGCTTAGCCCTCAGGGGGACTAGCGGGAGGGGCAACATTCAGTACTTC
CDR3: CASSLALRGTSGRGNIQYF

V: TRBV10-2
size: NA
J: TRBJ2-5
D: NA
DNA: TGCGCCAGTGGGGGGCCGTATCCAGAGACCCAGTACTTC
CDR3: CASGGPYPETQYF

V: TRBV19
size: NA
J: TRBJ2-3
D: NA
DNA: TGTGCCAGTTTGGGGGCTAATACAGATACGCAGTATTTT
CDR3: CASLGANTDTQYF

V: TRBV11-2
size: once
J: TRBJ2-5
D: NA
DNA: TGTGCCAGCAGCCCGGAAAGCACAGGGGGGAGGGAGCAGTACTTC
CDR3: CASSPESTGGREQYF

V: TRBV11-3
size: NA
J: TRBJ2-1
D: TRBD1
DNA: TGTGCCAGCAGCTTAGCGAACCGGGACAGAGATGAGCAGTTCTTC
CDR3: CASSLANRDRDEQFF

V: TRBV9
size: NA
J: TRBJ1-1
D: NA
DNA: TGTGCCAGCAGCGTAGGGATGACAGGCCCGAACACTGAAGCTTTCTTT
CDR3: CASSVGMTGPNTEAFF

V: TRBV13
size: NA
J: TRBJ2-7
D: TRBD2
DNA: TGTGCCAGCAGCTCCCTGACTAGCGGGGATTACGAGCAGTACTTC
CDR3: CASSSLTSGDYEQYF

V: TRBV7-9
size: NA
J: TRBJ2-7
D: NA
DNA: TGTGCCAGCAGCCCATGGGAGGACGAGCAGTACTTC
CDR3: CASSPWEDEQYF

V: TRBV2
size: NA
J: TRBJ1-5
D: NA
DNA: TGTGCCAGCAGACCGGGGAAGGAATTTTATAGCAATCAGCCCCAGCATTTT
CDR3: CASRPGKEFYSNQPQHF

V: TRBV9
size: NA
J: TRBJ1-2
D: NA
DNA: TGTGCCAGCAGCCCTGAGGGTACCGCGGGCTATGGCTACACCTTC
CDR3: CASSPEGTAGYGYTF

V: TRBV13
size: NA
J: TRBJ2-1
D: NA
DNA: TGTGCCAGCAGCCCAAGGACGCGCTCCTACAATGAGCAGTTCTTC
CDR3: CASSPRTRSYNEQFF

V: TRBV11-2
size: NA
J: TRBJ1-1
D: TRBD1
DNA: TGTGCCAGCAGCCCTAAACAGGGGGCGTTGAACACTGAAGCTTTCTTT
CDR3: CASSPKQGALNTEAFF

V: TRBV2
size: few
J: TRBJ1-3
D: NA
DNA: TGTGCCAGCAGTGAAGAGGGAAAGGGAAACACCATATATTTT
CDR3: CASSEEGKGNTIYF

V: TRBV6-5
size: NA
J: TRBJ2-3
D: NA
DNA: TGTGCCAGCAGTTACTTACAGGACATTGGCACAGATACGCAGTATTTT
CDR3: CASSYLQDIGTDTQYF

V: TRBV27
size: NA
J: TRBJ2-1
D: TRBD1
DNA: TGTGCCAGCGGGGCCGGGACAGGGACCTACAATGAGCAGTTCTTC
CDR3: CASGAGTGTYNEQFF

V: TRBV2
size: NA
J: TRBJ2-7
D: NA
DNA: TGTGCCAGCAGTGAAACCGGCACCCACTACGAGCAGTACTTC
CDR3: CASSETGTHYEQYF

V: TRBV7-9
size: NA
J: TRBJ1-6
D: NA
DNA: TGTGCCAGCAGCTCCTCCGACGGGGGTTCACCCCTCCACTTT
CDR3: CASSSSDGGSPLHF

V: TRBV11-2
size: NA
J: TRBJ2-7
D: TRBD1
DNA: TGTGCCAGCAGCCCGACGAGGGCAGGGGGTTACGAGCAGTACTTC
CDR3: CASSPTRAGGYEQYF